The 27 T cell receptor beta chains in this list originate from one sample, sequenced in a study of T cells in women clearing cervical HPV infection (dated by TCRdb to the late 2010s). The receptor library was made with the immunoSEQ multiplex PCR assay. The clones in this table, taken by TCRdb from immuneACCESS, are in-frame only. Not every clone is retained; where verified, under half of the shortfall comes from an unresolved V gene, and the cause of the rest is unknown. The table for this sample lists 30,000 to 45,000 clones. Around 6.5% of the sample rests with the top ten. The sample comprised blood buffy coat. These receptors originate from a woman between 18 and 70 years old with a cervical HPV16 infection that either progressed to CIN3+ or cleared (not recorded which).

Regarding this clone: The read terminates 3 residues ahead of where the CDR3 ends, so the germline J gene completes it. The chain links TRBV20-1 to TRBJ2-2; the match to TRBD1 covers 10 bases. Germline CDR1 reads DFQATT; CDR2 reads SNEGSKA (reference sequence). The CDR3 totals 13 residues. The CDR3 sequence is CSASGQGDEKLFF. The CDR3 DNA, read in part, is TGCAGTGCTTCCGGACAGGGGGATGAAAAG.

A word on this clone: The CDR3 is cut off 3 residues early in the read; its end comes from the germline J gene. The V and J genes are TRBV5-4 and TRBJ1-1; 7 bases match TRBD1. The trim removed 2 bases at V and 1 base at J, leaving 2 bases unmatched. The CDR3 sequence is 14 residues long. The germline V gene has CDR1 SGHNT and CDR2 YYREEE (reference sequence). The covered CDR3 bases are TGTGCCAGCAGCTTAGGGGGCCGGAACACTGAA. Translation gives CASSLGGRNTE. The full CDR3 protein reads CASSLGGRNTEAFF.

Incomplete CDR3 DNA: TGTGCCTGGATGGCCATGATCGACACTGAA. This gives the protein CAWMAMIDTE. The entire CDR3 sequence reads CAWMAMIDTEAFF. The rearrangement links TRBV30 to TRBJ1-1; no clear D. The CDR3 is cut off 3 residues early in the read; its end comes from the germline J gene. Trimming took off 4 bases at V and 3 bases at J, with 12 bases between the two ends. The CDR3 consists of 13 residues. The germline CDR1 and CDR2 sequences are GTSNPN and SVGIG (reference sequence).

Note on this clone: Coverage ceases 3 residues before the CDR3 finishes, and the germline J gene fills in the end. The gene calls are TRBV7-6 and TRBJ2-5; a weak D match, TRBD1 (6 bases). Trimming cost V 4 bases and J 3 bases, with 15 bases left between them. In germline, CDR1 is SGHVS, CDR2 FNYEAQ. The CDR3 spans 15 residues. The CDR3 DNA, read in part, is TGTGCCAGCAGCTCCGGGACAAGCGCTAAAGAGACC. Protein: CASSSGTSAKET. The entire CDR3 sequence reads CASSSGTSAKETQYF.

Concerning this clone: The missing CDR3 end, 3 residues past where the read stops, is filled in from the germline J gene. The chain is built from TRBV6-1 and TRBJ1-4, with no clear D. CDR1 is MNHNS, CDR2 SASEGT, per germline. The CDR3 covers 13 residues. The chain's CDR3 is CASSELENSPLFF. CDR3 DNA, as far as it was read: TGTGCCAGCAGTGAATTAGAGAATTCACCA.

The CDR3 reads CASSLAVGTGGGYTF. CDR3 bases read: TGCGCCAGCAGCTTGGCCGTAGGGACAGGGGGAGGC. V usage is TRBV5-1 and J usage is TRBJ1-2, with TRBD1 matching over 11 bases. The sequenced fragment ends 3 residues before the CDR3 boundary, so the rest is inferred from the germline J gene. CDR1 is SGHRS, CDR2 YFSETQ, per germline. The CDR3 is 15 residues long. Using reference TRBV5-1 and TRBJ1-2 for the parts outside the CDR3, the full variable domain is KAGVTQTPRYLIKTRGQQVTLSCSPISGHRSVSWYQQTPGQGLQFLFEYFSETQRNKGNFPGRFSGRQFSNSRSEMNVSTLELGDSALYLCASSLAVGTGGGYTFGSGTRLTVV.

CDR3 residues: CASSDQGSNTEAFF. The sequenced CDR3 bases are TGTGCCAGCAGTGATCAGGGCTCGAACACTGAA. The chain recombines TRBV6-1 with TRBJ1-1; D is possibly TRBD1 (5 bases). The CDR3 end lies 3 residues beyond the end of the read and is filled in from the germline J gene. Trimming stripped 3 bases from V and 1 base from J, with 9 bases between. Per the germline V gene, CDR1 is MNHNS and CDR2 is SASEGT. CDR3 length equals 14 residues.

Details on this clone: The CDR3 is cut off 3 residues early in the read; its end comes from the germline J gene. V gene TRBV14 combines with J gene TRBJ2-6; D unresolved. Looked up from germline, CDR1 is SGHDN and CDR2 is FVKESK. The CDR3 is made up of 16 amino acids. V was cut by 4 bases and J by 0 bases, with 10 bases left in between. This CDR3 is CASSRPGLSGANVLTF. The CDR3 bases that were read are TGTGCCAGCAGCCGACCTGGGCTCTCTGGGGCCAACGTC.

About this clone itself: The read ends 3 residues shy of where the CDR3 ends; the end is completed using the germline J gene. V is TRBV30 and J is TRBJ2-4; 9 nucleotides agree with TRBD1. Germline CDR1 is GTSNPN and CDR2 is SVGIG (reference sequence). The CDR3 contains 15 residues. Partial CDR3 DNA: TGTGCCTGGAGTCCTCACCTGACAGGGGGAGGTGGT. Translating gives CAWSPHLTGGGG. The CDR3 in its entirety is CAWSPHLTGGGGQYF.

In the case of this clone: Read sequence stops 3 residues before the CDR3 end, and the germline J gene provides the missing end. The chain joins TRBV11-2 to TRBJ2-7, with TRBD2 matching 8 bases. Trimming removed 8 bases from V and 3 bases from J; junction bases left unmatched: 12. Germline loops: CDR1 SGHAT, CDR2 FQNNGV. The length of the CDR3 is 15 residues. The DNA read from the CDR3 is TGTGCCAGCGCCCCCCCCGGGACTAGTGACTACGAG. Amino acid sequence: CASAPPGTSDYE. The full CDR3 protein reads CASAPPGTSDYEQYF.

On this clone: The read terminates 3 residues ahead of where the CDR3 ends, so the germline J gene completes it. The gene calls are TRBV18 and TRBJ1-1, with D perhaps TRBD1 (5 bases). The CDR3 contains 15 residues. Per the germline V gene, CDR1 is KGHSH and CDR2 is LQKENI. CDR3 DNA, as far as it was read: TGTGCCAGCTCAACACAGGAAAGGGGCACAGATACG. This gives the protein CASSTQERGTDT. The entire CDR3 sequence reads CASSTQERGTDTAFF.

As concerns this clone: The CDR3 end is not reached by the read, which stops 3 residues before it; the germline J gene fills it in. The V call is TRBV18, the J call TRBJ1-4; D unresolved. Deletions cut 4 bases from V and 4 bases from J, with 13 bases between. This CDR3 has 15 residues. The germline CDR1 and CDR2 sequences are KGHSH and LQKENI. The chain's CDR3 is CASSLQIELNEKLFF. The CDR3 DNA, read in part, is TGTGCCAGCTCACTACAGATCGAGCTTAATGAAAAA. The full variable domain, completed using reference TRBV18 and TRBJ1-4, is NAGVMQNPRHLVRRRGQEARLRCSPMKGHSHVYWYRQLPEEGLKFMVYLQKENIIDESGMPKERFSAEFPKEGPSILRIQQVVRGDSAAYFCASSLQIELNEKLFFGSGTQLSVL.

A remark on this clone: The read gets to within 3 residues of the CDR3 end, and the germline J gene fills in the rest. The V gene is TRBV7-6, the J gene TRBJ2-3; maybe TRBD2 (5 bases). The CDR3 contains 13 residues. Looked up from germline, CDR1 is SGHVS and CDR2 is FNYEAQ. The chain's CDR3 is CASTPSPGETQYF. CDR3 DNA (partial): TGTGCCAGCACGCCGAGTCCCGGGGAGACG.

On this clone: The read ends 3 residues early relative to the CDR3; the germline J gene fills the gap. The V call is TRBV5-1, the J call TRBJ2-7; 8 bases line up with TRBD1. Germline CDR1 reads SGHRS; CDR2 reads YFSETQ. This CDR3 contains 14 residues. V shed 5 bases, J shed 3 bases, and the junction held 7 bases outside the gene matches. CDR3 loop: CASSSSGGYYEQYF. CDR3 DNA (partial): TGCGCCAGCAGTTCCTCAGGGGGCTACTACGAG.

With respect to this clone: Sequencing ends 3 residues short of the CDR3 end; the germline J gene provides the rest. The chain has TRBV19 and TRBJ2-1; D is possibly TRBD2 (5 bases). This CDR3 has 16 amino acids. V was clipped by 3 bases and J by 4 bases, with 16 bases between them. Germline V gene sequence: CDR1 LNHDA, CDR2 SQIVND (reference sequence). CDR3 DNA, as far as it was read: TGTGCCAGTAGTATGAAGGCCGGAGGAGCGTACAATGAG. Amino acid sequence: CASSMKAGGAYNE. The full-length CDR3 reads as CASSMKAGGAYNEQFF. Full variable domain (remainder filled in from reference TRBV19 and TRBJ2-1): DGGITQSPKYLFRKEGQNVTLSCEQNLNHDAMYWYRQDPGQGLRLIYYSQIVNDFQKGDIAEGYSVSREKKESFPLTVTSAQKNPTAFYLCASSMKAGGAYNEQFFGPGTRLTVL.

Concerning this clone itself: The CDR3 is cut off 3 residues early in the read; its end comes from the germline J gene. The chain has TRBV7-9 and TRBJ2-5; 7 positions match TRBD2. J was trimmed by 1 base and V by 5 bases; bases with no gene match: 4. In germline, CDR1 is SEHNR, CDR2 FQNEAQ (reference sequence). CDR3 size: 14 residues. The CDR3 sequence: CASSGGLPQETQYF. CDR3 bases read: TGTGCCAGCAGCGGGGGACTACCCCAAGAGACC.

Remarks on this clone: The CDR3 goes on 3 residues after the read ends, and that part is filled in from the germline J gene. This chain connects TRBV20-1 to TRBJ2-5; possibly TRBD1 for D (5 bases). The germline gives CDR1 DFQATT, CDR2 SNEGSKA (reference sequence). There are 12 residues in the CDR3. V dropped 8 bases and J dropped 0 bases, with 10 bases sitting between them. The covered CDR3 bases are TGCAGTCCCACAGGCCACCAAGAGACC. Residues: CSPTGHQET. The CDR3, in full, reads CSPTGHQETQYF.

A word on this clone: The read halts 3 residues ahead of the CDR3 end, with the missing end drawn from the germline J gene. The chain combines TRBV18 with TRBJ2-4; TRBD1 agrees at 7 bases. J lost 0 bases, V lost 5 bases, and 4 bases had no gene match. The CDR3 length is 15 residues. CDR1 is KGHSH, CDR2 LQKENI, per germline. CDR3 bases read: TGTGCCAGCTCAAGGACAGGCGAAGCCAAAAACATT. Encoded protein: CASSRTGEAKNI. The whole CDR3 is CASSRTGEAKNIQYF.

Concerning this clone itself: The read ends 3 residues before the CDR3 terminus; that terminus is restored from the germline J gene. V and J are TRBV29-1 and TRBJ2-3; D unclear. The CDR3 has 11 residues. Germline V lookup: CDR1 SQVTM, CDR2 ANQGSEA. Trimming pared 4 bases from V and 4 bases from J, leaving 6 bases between. The sequenced part of the CDR3 DNA is TGCAGCGTTGGGAGCGCAGATACG. Translating it yields CSVGSADT. The whole CDR3 protein reads CSVGSADTQYF.

Details on this clone: The CDR3 end is not reached by the read, which stops 3 residues before it; the germline J gene fills it in. This chain connects TRBV5-1 to TRBJ2-1; possibly TRBD2 for D (5 bases). The CDR3 consists of 15 residues. Per germline, CDR1 SGHRS and CDR2 YFSETQ. V lost 1 base, J lost 5 bases, and 13 bases lay in between. CDR3 DNA, as far as it was read: TGCGCCAGCAGCTTGAGCGGAATATTCGACAATGAG. Translating gives CASSLSGIFDNE. The entire CDR3 sequence reads CASSLSGIFDNEQFF.

Concerning this clone itself: From the germline J gene comes the end of the CDR3, since the read stops 3 residues before it. The chain has TRBV7-9 and TRBJ1-2; D remains ambiguous. CDR1 and CDR2 from the germline V gene are SEHNR and FQNEAQ (reference sequence). The CDR3 is 13 amino acids. Incomplete CDR3 DNA: TGTGCCAGCAGCTTAACTCCGCGCTACGAC. Translating gives CASSLTPRYD. In full, the CDR3 reads CASSLTPRYDYTF.

Notes on this clone: The read ends 3 residues shy of where the CDR3 ends; the end is completed using the germline J gene. The V call is TRBV20-1, the J call TRBJ1-1; 7 bases fit TRBD1. The CDR3 loop spans 15 amino acids. Trimming at V came to 6 bases and at J to 4 bases, leaving 14 bases not matched to a gene. CDR1 DFQATT and CDR2 SNEGSKA come from the germline V gene (reference sequence). The CDR3 sequence: CSAIQGMISGTEAFF. Incomplete CDR3 DNA: TGCAGTGCAATACAGGGGATGATTTCGGGCACTGAA.

Note on this clone: The read ends 3 residues shy of where the CDR3 ends; the end is completed using the germline J gene. J is TRBJ2-7 and V is TRBV7-2; TRBD2 is a possible D gene (5 bases). The germline gives CDR1 SGHTA, CDR2 FQGNSA. With 5 bases removed from V and 5 bases from J, the gap between germline ends came to 10 bases. The length of the CDR3 is 12 residues. The CDR3 bases that were read are TGTGCCAGCAGCCTGACTATCCACGAG. Translating it yields CASSLTIHE. The entire CDR3 protein is CASSLTIHEQYF.

About this clone: The read is 3 residues too short to cover the CDR3 end, so that end is filled in from the germline J gene. The chain recombines TRBV20-1 with TRBJ2-3, with 15 bases aligning to TRBD2. The CDR3 spans 18 residues. The germline V gene has CDR1 DFQATT and CDR2 SNEGSKA (reference sequence). The CDR3 here is CSADLLGLAGGGGETQYF. The covered CDR3 bases are TGCAGTGCTGATTTGTTGGGACTAGCGGGAGGAGGGGGAGAGACG.

Regarding this clone: Read data end 3 residues before the CDR3 end; the end is taken from the germline J gene. This chain links TRBV6-1 with TRBJ1-6; no firm D call. The CDR3 runs to 13 residues. V was shortened by 3 bases and J by 7 bases, with 7 bases between the two germline ends. CDR1 and CDR2 from the germline V gene are MNHNS and SASEGT. CDR3 bases read: TGTGCCAGCAGTGACAGGTCAAATTCACCC. Amino acids: CASSDRSNSP. The full CDR3 reads CASSDRSNSPLHF.

In the case of this clone: The read is 3 residues too short to cover the CDR3 end, so that end is filled in from the germline J gene. This chain connects TRBV18 to TRBJ2-7; D uncertain. V was cut by 3 bases and J by 3 bases, with 15 bases left in between. The CDR3 runs 15 residues. CDR1 is KGHSH and CDR2 is LQKENI in the germline V gene. The covered CDR3 bases are TGTGCCAGCTCACCGGCAAATTTGGCCCTCTACGAG. Translating gives CASSPANLALYE. The full CDR3 sequence reads CASSPANLALYEQYF.

A note on this clone: The DNA ends 3 residues before the CDR3 does, and the rest of the CDR3 is filled in from the germline J gene. The chain recombines TRBV7-2 with TRBJ1-3; D remains unclear. V was clipped by 3 bases and J by 4 bases, with 13 bases between them. This CDR3 region has 15 residues. Germline loops: CDR1 SGHTA, CDR2 FQGNSA. The CDR3 sequence: CASSFVQNIGNTIYF. The covered CDR3 bases are TGTGCCAGCAGCTTCGTACAAAACATAGGAAACACC. The full variable domain, completed using reference TRBV7-2 and TRBJ1-3, is GAGVSQSPSNKVTEKGKDVELRCDPISGHTALYWYRQSLGQGLEFLIYFQGNSAPDKSGLPSDRFSAERTGGSVSTLTIQRTQQEDSAVYLCASSFVQNIGNTIYFGEGSWLTVV.